This entry features one TCR beta chain sequence. Its antigen is undetermined. The record originates from a study of identical twins. In germline, CDR1 is WSHSY, CDR2 SAAADI. Trimming removed 8 bases from V and 0 bases from J, with 14 bases in between. This CDR3 spans 16 amino acids. Each CDR3 protein gets one entry after TCRdb re-called the 5' RACE reads with MiXCR. The sample has about 280,000 distinct CDR3 sequences; 6.5% to 9.5% are singletons. Study-wide findings and caveats: Twin-shared out-of-frame alpha sequences showed excess low generation probability. Within cord blood, abundant beta clonotypes carried fewer insertions, but memory repertoires showed no such trend.

This sample also appeared in a second study, on yellow fever vaccine responses in identical twins. That work states: Reports say the vaccine T cell response in twins looked partly convergent and partly personalized.

The TCR was taken from a woman between 18 and 30 years old in good health. The chain is built from TRBV10-2 and TRBJ2-6; the D call may be TRBD1 or TRBD2 (5 bases each). Sequenced sample: memory (CD45RO+) T cells sorted from blood. This CDR3 is CASSGTVSSGANVLTF. The CDR3 DNA reads as TGCGCCAGCTCCGGGACGGTCAGCTCTGGGGCCAACGTCCTGACTTTC.